What follows is one T cell receptor (beta chain) and its context. What it binds is not known. The data are from a study of graft-versus-host responses after intestinal transplantation. Germline-derived CDR1 and CDR2 are GTSNPN and SVGIG (reference sequence). V was clipped by 0 bases and J by 8 bases; unmatched bases: 6. The CDR3 totals 13 residues. TCRdb's copy holds only in-frame clones and misses some; the assay was immunoSEQ multiplex PCR. Of approximately 97,000 clones in the sample, roughly 89% were seen once. The input for sequencing was unstimulated CD4+ T cells sorted from spleen or lymph node cells, taken before transplant. The receptor's source is a human donor who was the organ donor for an intestinal transplant. V and J are TRBV30 and TRBJ1-2; the match to TRBD1 covers 7 bases. CDR3 sequence (DNA): TGTGCCTGGAGTGTAGGATCGGGACAGGGCTACACCTTC. It encodes CAWSVGSGQGYTF.